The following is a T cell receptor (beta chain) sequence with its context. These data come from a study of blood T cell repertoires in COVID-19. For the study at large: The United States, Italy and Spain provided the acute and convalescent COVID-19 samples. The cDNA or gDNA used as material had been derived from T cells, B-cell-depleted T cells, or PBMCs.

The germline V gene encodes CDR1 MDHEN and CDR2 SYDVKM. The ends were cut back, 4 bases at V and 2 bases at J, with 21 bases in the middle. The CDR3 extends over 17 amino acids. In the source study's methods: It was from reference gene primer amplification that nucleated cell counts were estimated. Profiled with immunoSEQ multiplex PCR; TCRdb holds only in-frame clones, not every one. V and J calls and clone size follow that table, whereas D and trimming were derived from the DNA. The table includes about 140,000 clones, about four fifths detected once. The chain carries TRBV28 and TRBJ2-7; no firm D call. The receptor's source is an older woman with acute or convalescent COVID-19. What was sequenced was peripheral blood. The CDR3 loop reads CASSSPGSLGWAYEQYF. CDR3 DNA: TGTGCCAGCAGTTCCCCTGGCAGTCTCGGGTGGGCCTACGAGCAGTACTTC. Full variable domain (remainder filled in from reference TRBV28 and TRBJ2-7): DVKVTQSSRYLVKRTGEKVFLECVQDMDHENMFWYRQDPGLGLRLIYFSYDVKMKEKGDIPEGYSVSREKKERFSLILESASTNQTSMYLCASSSPGSLGWAYEQYFGPGTRLTVT.